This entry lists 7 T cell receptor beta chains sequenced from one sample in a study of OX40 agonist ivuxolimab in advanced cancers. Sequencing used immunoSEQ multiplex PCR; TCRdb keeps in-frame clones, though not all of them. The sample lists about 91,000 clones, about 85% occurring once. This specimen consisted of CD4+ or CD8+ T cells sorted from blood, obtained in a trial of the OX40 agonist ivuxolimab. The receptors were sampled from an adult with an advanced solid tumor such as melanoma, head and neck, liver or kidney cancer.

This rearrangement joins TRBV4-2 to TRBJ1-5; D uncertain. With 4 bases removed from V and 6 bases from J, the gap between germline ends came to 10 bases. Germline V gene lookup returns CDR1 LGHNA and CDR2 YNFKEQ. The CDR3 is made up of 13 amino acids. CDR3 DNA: TGTGCCAGCAGCCTTGGCGGTGGTCAGCCCCAGCATTTT. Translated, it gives CASSLGGGQPQHF.

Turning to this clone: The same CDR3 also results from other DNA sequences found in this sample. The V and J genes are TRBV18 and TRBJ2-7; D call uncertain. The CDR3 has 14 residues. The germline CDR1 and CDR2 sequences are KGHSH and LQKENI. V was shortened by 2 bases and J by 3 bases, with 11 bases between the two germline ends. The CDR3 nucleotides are TGTGCCAGCTCACCAAATTCGGGCAGCTACGAGCAGTACGTC. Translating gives CASSPNSGSYEQYV.

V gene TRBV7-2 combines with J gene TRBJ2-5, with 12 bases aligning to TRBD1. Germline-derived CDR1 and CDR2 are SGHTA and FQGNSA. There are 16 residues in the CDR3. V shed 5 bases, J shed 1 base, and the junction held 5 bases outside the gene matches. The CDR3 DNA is TGTGCCAGCAGCCGAGGGGGACAGGGGGCCCAAGAGACCCAGTACTTC. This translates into CASSRGGQGAQETQYF.

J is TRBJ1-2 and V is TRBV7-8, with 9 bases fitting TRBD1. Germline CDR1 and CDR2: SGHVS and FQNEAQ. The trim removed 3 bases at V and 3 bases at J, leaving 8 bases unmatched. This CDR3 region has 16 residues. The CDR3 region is CASSFSRTGVDYGYTF. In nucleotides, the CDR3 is TGTGCCAGCAGCTTCTCTAGGACAGGGGTGGACTATGGCTACACCTTC.

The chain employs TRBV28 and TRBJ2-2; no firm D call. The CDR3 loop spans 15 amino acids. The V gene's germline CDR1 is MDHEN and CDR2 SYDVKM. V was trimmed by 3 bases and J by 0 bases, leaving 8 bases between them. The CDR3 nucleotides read TGTGCCAGCAGTTTCGGCAGCCCGAACACCGGGGAGCTGTTTTTT. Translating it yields CASSFGSPNTGELFF. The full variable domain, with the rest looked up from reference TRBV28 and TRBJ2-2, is DVKVTQSSRYLVKRTGEKVFLECVQDMDHENMFWYRQDPGLGLRLIYFSYDVKMKEKGDIPEGYSVSREKKERFSLILESASTNQTSMYLCASSFGSPNTGELFFGEGSRLTVL.

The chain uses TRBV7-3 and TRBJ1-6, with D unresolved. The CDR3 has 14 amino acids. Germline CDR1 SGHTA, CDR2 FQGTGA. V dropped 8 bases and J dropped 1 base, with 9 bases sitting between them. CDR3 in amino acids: CASPLWSYNSPLHF. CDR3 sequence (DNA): TGTGCCAGCCCTCTATGGTCCTATAATTCACCCCTCCACTTT. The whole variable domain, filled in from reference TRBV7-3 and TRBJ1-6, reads GAGVSQTPSNKVTEKGKYVELRCDPISGHTALYWYRQSLGQGPEFLIYFQGTGAADDSGLPNDRFFAVRPEGSVSTLKIQRTERGDSAVYLCASPLWSYNSPLHFGNGTRLTVT.

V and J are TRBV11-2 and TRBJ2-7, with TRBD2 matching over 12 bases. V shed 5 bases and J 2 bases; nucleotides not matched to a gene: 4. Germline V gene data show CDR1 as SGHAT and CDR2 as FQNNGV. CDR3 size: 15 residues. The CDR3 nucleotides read TGTGCCAGCAGCCCAACTAGCGGGGGGACCTACGAGCAGTACGTC. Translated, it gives CASSPTSGGTYEQYV.